The T cell receptor beta chain described here comes from a study of cytomegalovirus exposure and HLA in healthy donors. Across the study: The 100 million to 140 million unique TCR beta sequences, from approximately 170 million T cells, were found by an earlier analysis.

Study-level points and caveats: In a later analysis, a missense DCLRE1C variant was linked to TCR beta V- and J-gene trimming. TRBV6-2, TRBV6-3 and some other V segments were unresolvable in 87-base-pair reads.

This clone has just a few counts. Its antigen is unidentified. The CDR3 has 17 residues. The V gene's germline CDR1 is LGHNA and CDR2 YNFKEQ. Germline trimming cut 4 bases from V and 7 bases from J; bases unmatched to any gene: 10. The PCR had 60 Vbeta and 13 Jbeta primers. The protocol was immunoSEQ multiplex PCR, while the TCRdb copy is restricted to in-frame clones and leaves out a portion. The sample lists more than 95,000 clones, over 60% seen once, with around 1.8% in the top ten. The gene calls are TRBV4-2 and TRBJ2-1; 13 nucleotides line up with TRBD2. The sequence came from a man between 50 and 59 years old in good health and CMV-seronegative. Material for sequencing was PBMCs. The CDR3 coding sequence is TGTGCCAGCAGCCTGGGACTAGCGGGACTTTTGCGGAATGAGCAGTTCTTC. This translates into CASSLGLAGLLRNEQFF.